A single sample is the source of the 16 T cell receptor beta chains below, sequenced in a study of T cells in Graves' hyperthyroidism and ophthalmopathy. RNA transcripts gave rise to amplified TCR beta CDR3 regions. RT-PCR in the first round (using the HTBI primer set) targeted the TCR CDR3. TCRdb re-called the multiplex PCR reads with MiXCR, one entry per CDR3 protein. The sample contains fewer than 600,000 distinct CDR3 sequences, about 15% of which appear only once. The specimen sequenced was blood. These receptors were collected from a woman in her thirties or forties with Graves' hyperthyroidism.

This clonotype has a count of ten or more. For the CDR3, the DNA is TGCAGTGCTAGGGGGAGGACTAGCACAGCGGTCTCCTACGAGCAGTACTTC. This sequence encodes CSARGRTSTAVSYEQYF. The genes are TRBV20-1 and TRBJ2-7; 8 nucleotides agree with TRBD2. CDR3 length: 17 amino acids. V gave up 3 bases and J gave up 0 bases; unmatched junction bases: 13. The germline V gene has CDR1 DFQATT and CDR2 SNEGSKA (reference sequence).

This clonotype was counted at least ten times. The chain combines TRBV6-1 with TRBJ2-7; TRBD1 aligns across 9 bases. V shed 1 base, J shed 6 bases, and the junction held 4 bases outside the gene matches. The length of the CDR3 is 14 residues. Germline loops: CDR1 MNHNS, CDR2 SASEGT. The CDR3 spells CASSEGGQGLEQYF. The CDR3 region has the DNA TGTGCCAGCAGTGAAGGGGGACAGGGCCTCGAGCAGTACTTC.

The chain combines TRBV19 with TRBJ1-1; D possibly corresponds to TRBD1 (5 bases). The CDR3 is 14 amino acids. Trimming left V 5 bases short and J 5 bases short, with 15 bases between. Germline V gene data show CDR1 as LNHDA and CDR2 as SQIVND (reference sequence). In nucleotides, the CDR3 is TGTGCCAGTAGTCCTCGGGACCTTCGGACTGAAGCTTTCTTT. As protein: CASSPRDLRTEAFF.

The table lists this clonotype with many counts. The gene calls are TRBV11-2 and TRBJ1-1; maybe TRBD1 (5 bases). Germline V CDR1 and CDR2: SGHAT, FQNNGV. This CDR3 comprises 12 residues. Trimming removed 6 bases at V and 7 bases at J, with 12 bases between. CDR3 coding DNA: TGTGCCAGCAGGGGCCAGGGTGTTGAAGCTTTCTTT. It translates to CASRGQGVEAFF.

This clonotype occurred many times. The chain recombines TRBV7-2 with TRBJ1-1; D not resolved. Germline CDR1 is SGHTA and CDR2 is FQGNSA. The CDR3 is 14 amino acids. Trimming removed 5 bases from V and 0 bases from J, with 10 bases in between. The CDR3 is CASSPVGMNTEAFF. The DNA for the CDR3 is TGTGCCAGCAGCCCCGTTGGGATGAACACTGAAGCTTTCTTT.

This clonotype was counted only a few times. This chain connects TRBV5-1 to TRBJ2-1; no firm D call. The CDR3 totals 15 residues. Germline values: CDR1 SGHRS, CDR2 YFSETQ. V lost 0 bases to trimming and J lost 5 bases, with 12 bases between them. The CDR3 is CASSLDGSLNNEQFF. In DNA form, the CDR3 reads TGCGCCAGCAGCTTGGACGGCAGCCTCAACAATGAGCAGTTCTTC.

This clonotype has a count of ten or more. The rearrangement joins TRBV2 to TRBJ2-3; no clear D. Trimming removed 1 base at V and 0 bases at J, with 5 bases between. Germline assignment: CDR1 SNHLY and CDR2 FYNNEI. CDR3 size: 14 residues. The CDR3 is CASSEDRSTDTQYF. The CDR3, as DNA: TGTGCCAGCAGTGAAGATAGAAGCACAGATACGCAGTATTTT. Together with reference TRBV2 and TRBJ2-3, the CDR3 gives the full variable domain: EPEVTQTPSHQVTQMGQEVILRCVPISNHLYFYWYRQILGQKVEFLVSFYNNEISEKSEIFDDQFSVERPDGSNFTLKIRSTKLEDSAMYFCASSEDRSTDTQYFGPGTRLTVL.

Comments on this clonotype: An end of the junction does not agree with germline; a read error may underlie this. The genes are TRBV6-1 and TRBJ1-5; 8 positions agree with TRBD1. This CDR3 region has 16 residues. From germline, CDR1 is MNHNS and CDR2 SASEGT. Here the CDR3 reads CAISEGDRGRDQPQHF. The CDR3 coding sequence is TGTGCCATCAGTGAGGGAGACAGGGGTAGGGATCAGCCCCAGCATTTT.

This clonotype has just a few counts. This CDR3 reads CAARPRWRDYGYTF. In DNA, the CDR3 is TGTGCCGCCCGGCCCCGGTGGAGGGACTATGGCTACACCTTC. The chain links TRBV5-6 to TRBJ1-2, with unresolved D. Germline CDR1 SGHDT, CDR2 YYEEEE. V was cut by 10 bases and J by 3 bases, with 19 bases left in between. This CDR3 comprises 14 residues.

This clonotype was detected only a few times. This rearrangement joins TRBV20-1 to TRBJ2-1; TRBD2 matches at 9 bases. CDR1 DFQATT and CDR2 SNEGSKA come from the germline V gene (reference sequence). The CDR3 consists of 16 residues. V dropped 6 bases and J dropped 8; count of bases not matched to a gene: 17. The CDR3, as DNA: TGCAGTGCCCTCGACCCTTTGGCGGGAGGGCGATATGAGCAGTTCTTC. Amino acid sequence: CSALDPLAGGRYEQFF.

V is TRBV6-5 and J is TRBJ2-1; D tentatively reads TRBD1 or TRBD2 (7 bases each). Germline CDR1 is MNHEY and CDR2 is SVGAGI. The length of the CDR3 is 16 residues. Trimming took off 3 bases at V and 6 bases at J, with 18 bases between the two ends. Here the CDR3 DNA reads TGTGCCAGCAGTTATGAGGGCAGGGGGGGGGGCAATGAGCAGTTCTTC. It specifies CASSYEGRGGGNEQFF.

This clonotype was found many times. This rearrangement joins TRBV2 to TRBJ2-1, with TRBD2 matching 8 bases. Germline V gives CDR1 SNHLY, CDR2 FYNNEI. The trim removed 6 bases at V and 2 bases at J, leaving 6 bases unmatched. CDR3 size: 15 residues. The CDR3 reads CASSPEAGAYNEQFF. The CDR3 DNA is TGTGCCAGCAGCCCTGAAGCGGGGGCCTACAATGAGCAGTTCTTC.

This clonotype occurred many times. The chain couples TRBV28 to TRBJ1-5, with TRBD1 matching 9 bases. Germline values: CDR1 MDHEN, CDR2 SYDVKM. V trimming: 6 bases; J trimming: 5 bases; junction bases outside the gene matches: 2. The CDR3 has 13 residues. The CDR3 DNA follows: TGTGCCAGCAGCAGGACAGGGGATCAGCCCCAGCATTTT. Protein: CASSRTGDQPQHF.

Worth noting for this clonotype: Being one base from a much bigger clone, this may be a read error. The chain combines TRBV12-3 or TRBV12-4 with TRBJ2-1, with TRBD2 matching 11 bases. V lost 5 bases and J lost 3; bases outside the gene matches: 6. This CDR3 has 16 amino acids. The CDR3, as DNA: TGTGCCAGCAGTGATTCGGGACTAGCGGTCTACAATGAGCAGTTCTTC. Translating gives CASSDSGLAVYNEQFF.

The chain links TRBV9 to TRBJ2-1, with unresolved D. The CDR3 has 16 residues. With 4 bases removed from V and 0 bases from J, the gap between germline ends came to 14 bases. CDR1 is SGDLS, CDR2 YYNGEE, per germline. The CDR3 DNA reads as TGTGCCAGCAGCTCCCACACACCAAGCTCCTACAATGAGCAGTTCTTC. Its translation is CASSSHTPSSYNEQFF.

This clonotype was found a few times. This chain connects TRBV25-1 to TRBJ2-5; D possibly corresponds to TRBD1 (5 bases). Germline loops: CDR1 MGHDK, CDR2 SYGVNS. V was cut by 5 bases and J by 3 bases, with 16 bases left in between. This CDR3 is built from 15 residues. This chain's CDR3 is CASSSTTVIEETQYF. The CDR3 DNA sequence: TGTGCCAGCAGTAGCACGACAGTTATCGAAGAGACCCAGTACTTC.